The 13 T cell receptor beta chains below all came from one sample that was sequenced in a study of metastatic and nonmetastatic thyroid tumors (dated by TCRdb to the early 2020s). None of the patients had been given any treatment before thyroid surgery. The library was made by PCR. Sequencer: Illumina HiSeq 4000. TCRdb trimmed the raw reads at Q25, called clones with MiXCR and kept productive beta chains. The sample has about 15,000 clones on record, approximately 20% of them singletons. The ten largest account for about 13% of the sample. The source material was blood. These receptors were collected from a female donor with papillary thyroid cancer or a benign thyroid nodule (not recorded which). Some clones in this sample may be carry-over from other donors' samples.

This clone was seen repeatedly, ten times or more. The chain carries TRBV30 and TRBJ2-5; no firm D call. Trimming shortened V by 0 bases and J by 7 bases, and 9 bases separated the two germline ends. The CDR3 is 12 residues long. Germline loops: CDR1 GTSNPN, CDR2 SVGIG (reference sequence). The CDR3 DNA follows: TGTGCCTGGAGTGTAAATAGTGGGACCCAGTACTTC. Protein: CAWSVNSGTQYF. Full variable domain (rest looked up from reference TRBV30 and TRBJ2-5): SQTIHQWPATLVQPVGSPLSLECTVEGTSNPNLYWYRQAAGRGLQLLFYSVGIGQISSEVPQNLSASRPQDRQFILSSKKLLLSDSGFYLCAWSVNSGTQYFGPGTRLLVL.

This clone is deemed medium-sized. Written as DNA, the CDR3 is TGTGCCAGTAGTATGGCAGGACGATCTTGGAATGAGCAGTTCTTC. Amino acids: CASSMAGRSWNEQFF. The rearrangement uses TRBV19 and TRBJ2-1; D is unclear. This CDR3 has 15 amino acids. Trimming shortened V by 3 bases and J by 7 bases, and 16 bases separated the two germline ends. Germline V gene data show CDR1 as LNHDA and CDR2 as SQIVND (reference sequence).

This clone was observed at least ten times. Here the CDR3 reads CASSLSVAGGRTDTQYF. The CDR3 region has the DNA TGTGCCAGCAGTTTGTCTGTAGCGGGAGGGCGCACAGATACGCAGTATTTT. This rearrangement joins TRBV12-3 or TRBV12-4 to TRBJ2-3; 11 positions agree with TRBD2. The length of the CDR3 is 17 residues. Trimming removed 3 bases from V and 1 base from J; junction bases left unmatched: 6.

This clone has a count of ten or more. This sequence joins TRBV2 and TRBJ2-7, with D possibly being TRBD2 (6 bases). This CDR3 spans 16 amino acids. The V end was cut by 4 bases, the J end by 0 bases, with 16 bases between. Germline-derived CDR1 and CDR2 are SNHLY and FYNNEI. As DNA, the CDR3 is TGTGCCAGCAGTGGAGTTTCCTCTAGCGCCTCCTACGAGCAGTACTTC. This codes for CASSGVSSSASYEQYF. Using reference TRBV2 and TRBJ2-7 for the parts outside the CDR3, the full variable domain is EPEVTQTPSHQVTQMGQEVILRCVPISNHLYFYWYRQILGQKVEFLVSFYNNEISEKSEIFDDQFSVERPDGSNFTLKIRSTKLEDSAMYFCASSGVSSSASYEQYFGPGTRLTVT.

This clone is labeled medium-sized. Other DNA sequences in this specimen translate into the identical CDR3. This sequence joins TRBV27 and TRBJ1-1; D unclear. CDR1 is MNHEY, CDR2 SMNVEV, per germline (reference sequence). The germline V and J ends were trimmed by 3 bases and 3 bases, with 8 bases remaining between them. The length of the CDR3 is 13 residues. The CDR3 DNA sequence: TGTGCCAGCAGTTTGTATTGGGACACTGAAGCTTTCTTT. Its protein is CASSLYWDTEAFF.

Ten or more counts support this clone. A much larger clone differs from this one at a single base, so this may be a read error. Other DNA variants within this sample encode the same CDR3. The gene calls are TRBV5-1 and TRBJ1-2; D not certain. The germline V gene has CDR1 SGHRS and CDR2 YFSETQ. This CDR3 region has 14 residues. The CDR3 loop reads CASSLEAPSDGYTF. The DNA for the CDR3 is TGTGCCAGCAGCTTGGAGGCACCCAGCGATGGCTACACCTTC. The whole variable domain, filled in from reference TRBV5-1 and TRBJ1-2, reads KAGVTQTPRYLIKTRGQQVTLSCSPISGHRSVSWYQQTPGQGLQFLFEYFSETQRNKGNFPGRFSGRQFSNSRSEMNVSTLELGDSALYLCASSLEAPSDGYTFGSGTRLTVV.

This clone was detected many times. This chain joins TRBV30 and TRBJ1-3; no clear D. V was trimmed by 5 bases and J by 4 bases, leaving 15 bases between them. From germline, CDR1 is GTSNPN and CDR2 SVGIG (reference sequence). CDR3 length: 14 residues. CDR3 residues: CAWHPGFSGNTIYF. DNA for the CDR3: TGTGCCTGGCATCCTGGGTTCTCCGGAAACACCATATATTTT.

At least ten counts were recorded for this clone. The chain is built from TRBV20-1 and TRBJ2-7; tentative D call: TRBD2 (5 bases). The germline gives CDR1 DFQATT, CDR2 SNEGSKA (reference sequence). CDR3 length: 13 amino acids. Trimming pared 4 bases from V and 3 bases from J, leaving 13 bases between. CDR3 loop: CSATSPNYYEQYF. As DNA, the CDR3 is TGCAGTGCTACTAGCCCCAACTACTACGAGCAGTACTTC.

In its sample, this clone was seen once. The CDR3 spells CASSPTSGNTIYF. The DNA of the CDR3 is TGTGCCAGCTCACCAACCTCTGGAAACACCATATATTTT. The V call is TRBV18, the J call TRBJ1-3; D not resolved. CDR1 KGHSH and CDR2 LQKENI come from the germline V gene. The CDR3 spans 13 residues. V shed 2 bases and J shed 0 bases, with 2 bases lying between them.

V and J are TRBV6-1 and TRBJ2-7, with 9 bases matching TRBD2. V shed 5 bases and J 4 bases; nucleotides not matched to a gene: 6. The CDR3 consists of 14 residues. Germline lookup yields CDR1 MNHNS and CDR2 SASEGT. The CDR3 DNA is TGTGCCAGCAGTCCGGGACTAGCAGGGTACGAGCAGTACTTC. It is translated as CASSPGLAGYEQYF.

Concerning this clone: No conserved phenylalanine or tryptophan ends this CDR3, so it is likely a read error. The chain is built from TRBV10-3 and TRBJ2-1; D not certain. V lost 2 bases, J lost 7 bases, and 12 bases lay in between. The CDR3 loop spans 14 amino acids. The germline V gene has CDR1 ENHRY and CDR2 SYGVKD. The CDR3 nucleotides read TGTGCCATCAGTGAGCAGCGAGAGGATAATGAGCAGTTCTTA. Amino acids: CAISEQREDNEQFL.

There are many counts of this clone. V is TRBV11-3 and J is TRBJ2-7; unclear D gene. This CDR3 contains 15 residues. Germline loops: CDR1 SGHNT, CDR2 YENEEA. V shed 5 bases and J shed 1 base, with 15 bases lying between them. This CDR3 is CASSPRAVGSYEQYF. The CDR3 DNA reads TGTGCCAGCAGCCCTCGGGCCGTAGGGTCCTACGAGCAGTACTTC.

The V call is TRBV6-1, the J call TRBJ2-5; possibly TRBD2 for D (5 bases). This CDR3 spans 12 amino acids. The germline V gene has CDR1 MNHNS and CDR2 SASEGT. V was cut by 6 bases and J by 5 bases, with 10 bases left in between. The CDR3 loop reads CASSPERETQYF. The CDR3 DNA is TGTGCCAGCAGCCCAGAGCGGGAGACCCAGTACTTC.